This T cell receptor beta chain was obtained from a study of blood T cell repertoires in COVID-19. At the level of the study: From T cells, B-cell-depleted T cells, or PBMCs came the material, which was cDNA or gDNA.

As processed by the authors: Reference gene primer amplification in the assay estimated nucleated cell counts. Assay: immunoSEQ multiplex PCR; the TCRdb copy retains only in-frame clones and omits some. V and J calls and clone size are those listed in that table; D and trimming were worked out from the DNA. The repertoire holds tens of thousands of clones, with roughly 90% as singletons. V shed 6 bases, J shed 10 bases, and the junction held 7 bases outside the gene matches. Germline CDR1 MNHEY, CDR2 SVGAGI. This CDR3 has 13 residues. This TCR was recovered from a man in his 70s with acute or convalescent COVID-19. The V call is TRBV6-5, the J call TRBJ2-1; TRBD2 agrees at 9 bases. What was sequenced was peripheral blood. CDR3 in DNA: TGTGCCAGCAGGTCTAGCGGGGATGGAGAGCAGTTCTTC. Protein product: CASRSSGDGEQFF.